This T cell receptor beta chain stems from a study of shared clonotypes between healthy human individuals. Profiling relied on immunoSEQ multiplex PCR, and the TCRdb table lists in-frame clones only, not all of them. The repertoire holds 600,000 or so clones, with 85% to 95% as singletons. Terminally differentiated effector memory CD45RA+ cells were excluded from the naive CD8 cells, which were CD45RO-negative and positively selected for CCR7. The CDR3 spans 15 residues. The J segment lost 0 bases and the V segment lost 4 bases, leaving 2 bases of the junction unmatched. CDR1 is SGHDT and CDR2 is YYEEEE in the germline V gene.

This chain links TRBV5-6 with TRBJ2-5; 11 bases are a match to TRBD1. The origin of this receptor is a woman aged 25 to 39 in good health. Sample: naive CD8+ T cells sorted from blood. The CDR3 nucleotides are TGTGCCAGCAGCAGGGACAGGGGGTACCAAGAGACCCAGTACTTC. It encodes CASSRDRGYQETQYF.